Listed below are T cell receptor beta chains from one sample, sequenced in a study of control samples from healthy donors and cancer patients. The data were produced by immunoSEQ multiplex PCR, yet TCRdb's version contains in-frame clones alone and is incomplete. The sample has over 10,000 clones, 85% to 95% seen once. The source material was PBMCs. The receptors were gathered from a man older than 75 with lung cancer. The CDR3 runs from the conserved cysteine through the conserved F or W. The D gene is left open where the match is weak. Size is omitted from some rows. Given values are once, few, many or a class for expanded clones.

v_gene	abundance	d_gene	j_gene	CDR3aa	CDR3nt
TRBV29-1	.	TRBD1	TRBJ1-4	CSVPGTGDEKLFF	TGCAGCGTCCCCGGGACAGGGGATGAAAAACTGTTTTTT
TRBV15	.	.	TRBJ1-2	CATSISLNYGYTF	TGTGCCACCAGCATAAGTCTGAACTATGGCTACACCTTC
TRBV9	.	.	TRBJ1-5	CASSVGPENHQPQHF	TGTGCCAGCAGCGTAGGGCCAGAGAACCATCAGCCCCAGCATTTT
TRBV6-5	.	TRBD2	TRBJ2-1	CASSLSSGATGEQFF	TGTGCCAGCAGTCTTTCTAGCGGGGCTACGGGTGAGCAGTTCTTC
TRBV10-1	.	TRBD1	TRBJ2-4	CASSLTGVGDIQYF	TGCGCCAGCAGTCTGACAGGGGTAGGGGACATTCAGTACTTC
TRBV3-1/TRBV3-2	.	.	TRBJ2-3	CASRRTDTQYF	TGTGCCAGCCGCCGCACAGATACGCAGTATTTT
TRBV11-1	.	.	TRBJ1-2	CASSLLDYGYTF	TGTGCCAGCAGCTTATTGGACTATGGCTACACCTTC
TRBV6-1	.	.	TRBJ1-5	CASSEAGKEPQHF	TGTGCCAGCAGTGAAGCGGGAAAAGAGCCCCAGCATTTT
TRBV11-2	once	.	TRBJ2-5	CASSFGGRQETQYF	TGTGCCAGCAGCTTTGGGGGCCGCCAAGAGACCCAGTACTTC
TRBV9	.	.	TRBJ1-1	CASDRRGGAVMNTEAFF	TGTGCCAGCGACAGAAGGGGGGGGGCAGTCATGAACACTGAAGCTTTCTTT
TRBV5-1	.	.	TRBJ1-5	CASSSDVGNQPQHF	TGCGCCAGCAGCTCGGACGTGGGCAATCAGCCCCAGCATTTT
TRBV5-1	.	TRBD2	TRBJ2-1	CASSNSGGSSYNEQFF	TGCGCCAGCAGCAATAGCGGGGGTAGCTCCTACAATGAGCAGTTCTTC
TRBV2	once	.	TRBJ2-7	CASSASYEQYF	TGTGCCAGCAGTGCCTCCTACGAGCAGTACTTC
TRBV12-3/TRBV12-4	.	.	TRBJ1-1	CASSTQGGTEAFF	TGTGCCAGCAGCACTCAGGGTGGCACTGAAGCTTTCTTT
TRBV7-2	.	.	TRBJ2-5	CASSPRTKGDQETQYF	TGTGCCAGCAGCCCCCGGACAAAAGGTGACCAAGAGACCCAGTACTTC
TRBV6-6	.	.	TRBJ1-6	CASSYPGRVKEALHF	TGTGCCAGCAGTTACCCCGGGAGGGTCAAGGAGGCCCTCCACTTT
TRBV19	.	.	TRBJ2-3	CASGFTDTQYF	TGTGCCAGTGGCTTCACAGATACGCAGTATTTT
TRBV5-1	.	.	TRBJ1-3	CASSPRPSGNTIYF	TGCGCCAGCAGCCCCCGTCCCTCTGGAAACACCATATATTTT
TRBV5-6	.	.	TRBJ2-1	CASSPGANNEQFF	TGTGCCAGCAGTCCGGGGGCCAACAATGAGCAGTTCTTC
TRBV24-1	.	.	TRBJ1-5	CATSDRDINQPQHF	TGTGCCACCAGTGACCGGGACATCAATCAGCCCCAGCATTTT
TRBV28	.	TRBD1	TRBJ1-2	CASSLDRGSGYTF	TGTGCCAGCAGTTTAGACAGGGGATCTGGCTACACCTTC
TRBV21-1	.	.	TRBJ1-1	CAKTLRDNAGPMNTEAFF	TGTGCCAAAACTCTCCGGGACAATGCGGGACCGATGAACACTGAAGCTTTCTTT
TRBV9	.	.	TRBJ2-2	CASSVLSQGSGELFF	TGTGCCAGCAGCGTCCTTTCGCAGGGTTCGGGGGAGCTGTTTTTT
TRBV3-1/TRBV3-2	.	TRBD1	TRBJ2-1	CASSPSYWDRGYNEQFF	TGTGCCAGCAGCCCAAGTTACTGGGACAGGGGCTACAATGAGCAGTTCTTC
TRBV7-2	.	.	TRBJ1-2	CASSLGTGAHYGYTF	TGTGCCAGCAGCTTAGGGACGGGGGCCCACTATGGCTACACCTTC
TRBV5-1	.	.	TRBJ2-6	CASSLRPGAGANVLTF	TGCGCCAGCAGCTTGAGGCCAGGGGCTGGGGCCAACGTCCTGACTTTC
TRBV6-4	.	.	TRBJ2-1	CASSGTSSSYNEQFF	TGTGCCAGTTCTGGGACATCGAGCTCCTACAATGAGCAGTTCTTC
TRBV25-1	.	.	TRBJ1-2	CASRSDSNVYGYTF	TGTGCCAGCAGATCCGACAGCAACGTTTATGGCTACACCTTC
TRBV4-2	.	.	TRBJ1-3	CASSRSLSGNTIYF	TGTGCCAGCAGCCGGTCCCTGTCCGGAAACACCATATATTTT
TRBV12-5	.	.	TRBJ1-2	CASGFGQYGYTF	TGTGCTAGTGGTTTCGGGCAGTATGGCTACACCTTC
TRBV27	.	.	TRBJ1-3	CASSYPPFSGNTIYF	TGTGCCAGCAGTTATCCTCCATTCTCTGGAAACACCATATATTTT
TRBV28	once	TRBD1	TRBJ1-1	CASSGQGARDTEAFF	TGTGCCAGCAGCGGACAGGGGGCGCGGGACACTGAAGCTTTCTTT
TRBV3-1/TRBV3-2	.	.	TRBJ2-2	CASSRTTGELFF	TGTGCCAGCAGCCGAACCACCGGGGAGCTGTTTTTT
TRBV12-3/TRBV12-4	.	.	TRBJ1-1	CASSPGPNTEAFF	TGTGCCAGCAGTCCCGGACCAAACACTGAAGCTTTCTTT
TRBV29-1	once	TRBD1	TRBJ2-5	CSVDRDQETQYF	TGCAGCGTGGACAGGGATCAAGAGACCCAGTACTTC
TRBV25-1	.	TRBD1	TRBJ1-4	CASSERGQTNEKLFF	TGTGCCAGCAGTGAAAGGGGGCAGACTAATGAAAAACTGTTTTTT
TRBV27	.	.	TRBJ2-1	CASSTLQGTPYNEQFF	TGTGCCAGCTCCACCCTACAGGGGACTCCTTACAATGAGCAGTTCTTC
TRBV9	.	.	TRBJ1-1	CASSVDSLMNTEAFF	TGTGCCAGCAGCGTAGACAGCCTAATGAACACTGAAGCTTTCTTT
TRBV2	once	.	TRBJ1-2	CASSEDGRAYGYTF	TGTGCCAGCAGTGAAGATGGCAGGGCGTATGGCTACACCTTC
TRBV13	.	.	TRBJ1-2	CASSWGLTGGYTF	TGTGCCAGCAGCTGGGGACTAACGGGTGGCTACACCTTC
TRBV7-9	.	TRBD1	TRBJ1-2	CASSLLGRQGGYTF	TGTGCCAGCAGCTTATTGGGGCGACAGGGGGGCTACACCTTC
TRBV7-2	.	.	TRBJ1-1	CASSLGPGVGPFF	TGTGCCAGCAGCTTAGGACCCGGGGTCGGTCCTTTCTTT
TRBV5-1	.	.	TRBJ1-5	CASSLDSRGQPQHF	TGCGCCAGCAGCTTGGACAGCAGGGGTCAGCCCCAGCATTTT
TRBV7-2	once	.	TRBJ1-5	CASSFMLVGSNQPQHF	TGTGCCAGCAGCTTCATGTTAGTCGGGAGCAATCAGCCCCAGCATTTT
TRBV6-5	once	.	TRBJ2-2	CASSYTGAWDTGELFF	TGTGCCAGCAGTTACACGGGGGCGTGGGACACCGGGGAGCTGTTTTTT
TRBV19	.	TRBD1	TRBJ2-2	CASKRQGVLGGELFF	TGTGCCAGTAAACGACAGGGGGTCTTGGGCGGGGAGCTGTTTTTT
TRBV11-2	.	.	TRBJ2-3	CASSPYRQWSSQYF	TGTGCCAGCAGCCCTTACCGACAGTGGTCATCGCAGTATTTT
TRBV18	few	.	TRBJ1-5	CASSPPGGQPQHF	TGTGCCAGCTCACCTCCCGGGGGTCAGCCCCAGCATTTT